This TCR beta chain stems from a study of T cell clones after liver transplantation. Overall study context: TCRbeta sequencing after a pre-transplant mixed lymphocyte reaction identified graft-donor-reactive clones, later tracked in post-transplant blood.

The CDR3 runs to 14 residues. Between the trimmed V and J ends, which lost 10 bases and 3 bases, there was a span of 18 bases. Germline V gene sequence: CDR1 LNHDA, CDR2 SQIVND (reference sequence). Notes on the study in general: The donor-reactive repertoire was only partly measurable in a couple of subjects, lacking donor cells. A larger donor-reactive than third-party decline suggested partial antigen-specific deletion.

A note on this clone: Its antigen is currently unknown.

Profiling relied on immunoSEQ multiplex PCR, and the TCRdb table lists in-frame clones only, not all of them. The table lists some 11,000 clones, 70% to 75% of them singletons, with under 25% in the top ten. This sequence joins TRBV19 and TRBJ1-2; the D gene is possibly TRBD1 (6 bases). This TCR came from a human patient who received a liver transplant. Some T cells may have originated in the graft donor. The material sequenced was CD4+ T cells from blood, taken 30 to 34 months after liver transplant. Written as DNA, the CDR3 is TGTGCCACCCACACGGGGGGGGGCTACTATGGCTACACCTTC. It codes for CATHTGGGYYGYTF.